This T cell receptor beta chain was identified during a study of regulatory T cells in long-lasting Graves disease. This clonotype was observed at least ten times. To make TCR beta libraries, researchers used iRepertoire HTBI primers and Arm-PCR of CDR3 regions. Authors' processing steps: Detected in the samples were around 59 TRBV and approximately 14 TRBJ segments. MiXCR was run by TCRdb on the multiplex PCR reads, yielding one entry per CDR3 protein. The V and J calls, along with clone size, are taken from TCRdb and not from the paper's own processing. The sample lists some 250,000 distinct CDR3 sequences, about 20% occurring once. Time point reported: newly diagnosed GD, antithyroid drugs for less than 3 months. Scientists built the TCR library using RNA that was extracted from PBMCs. The patient group derived from an endocrinology department in Xi'an, China. This CDR3 has 13 residues. Trimming pared 10 bases from V and 1 base from J, leaving 11 bases between. Germline-derived CDR1 and CDR2 are MDHEN and SYDVKM.

These same records also appear under a second study, on T cells in Graves' hyperthyroidism and ophthalmopathy. As that study records: Over 18 months, lack of ophthalmopathy progression marked Graves' hyperthyroidism as stable. Aged 18 to 65, the patients had hyperthyroidism that was newly diagnosed and had lasted under 2 months.

V gene TRBV28 combines with J gene TRBJ2-1; perhaps TRBD2 as D (5 bases). This clonotype was obtained from a woman aged 30 to 39 with Graves disease. Sequencing was performed on peripheral blood mononuclear cells (PBMCs), taken at new diagnosis, from a patient treated with antithyroid drugs. The CDR3 nucleotides are TGTGCCACAAACGGGGAGTCCTACAATGAGCAGTTCTTC. Translation: CATNGESYNEQFF.